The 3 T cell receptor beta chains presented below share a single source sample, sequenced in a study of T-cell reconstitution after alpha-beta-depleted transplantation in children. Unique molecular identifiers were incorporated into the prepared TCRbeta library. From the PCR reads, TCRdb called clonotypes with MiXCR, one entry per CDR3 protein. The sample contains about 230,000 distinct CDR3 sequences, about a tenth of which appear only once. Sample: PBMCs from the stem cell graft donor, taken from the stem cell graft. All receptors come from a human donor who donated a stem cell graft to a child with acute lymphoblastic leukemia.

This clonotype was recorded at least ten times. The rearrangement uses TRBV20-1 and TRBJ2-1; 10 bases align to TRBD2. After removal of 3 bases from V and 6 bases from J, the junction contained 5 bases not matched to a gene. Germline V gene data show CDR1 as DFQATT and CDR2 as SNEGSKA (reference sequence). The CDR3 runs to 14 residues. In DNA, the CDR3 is TGCAGTGCTAGCATGAGCGGGGGGGCCAATGAGCAGTTCTTC. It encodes CSASMSGGANEQFF.

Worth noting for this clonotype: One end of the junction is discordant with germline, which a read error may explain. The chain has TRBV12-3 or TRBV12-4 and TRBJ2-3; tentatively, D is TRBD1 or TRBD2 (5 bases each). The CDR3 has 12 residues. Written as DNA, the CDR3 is TGTGCCAGCAGTCTAGCCGGGACTACGCAGTATTTT. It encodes CASSLAGTTQYF.

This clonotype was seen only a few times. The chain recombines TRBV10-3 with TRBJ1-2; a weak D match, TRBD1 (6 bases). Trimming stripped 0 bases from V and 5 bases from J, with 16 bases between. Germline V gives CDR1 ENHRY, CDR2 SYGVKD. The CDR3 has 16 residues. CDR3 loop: CAISESNRGGGYGYTF. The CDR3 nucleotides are TGTGCCATCAGTGAGTCGAATCGAGGGGGAGGATATGGCTACACCTTC.